These 21 T cell receptor beta chains share one sample of origin, sequenced in a study of T cell clonality in common variable immunodeficiency. Overall study findings and caveats: In common variable immunodeficiency, TCR beta chains reportedly carried fewer deletions and N-nucleotide insertions.

Clones were sequenced by immunoSEQ multiplex PCR, and TCRdb holds only the in-frame ones, with some missing. The sample shows roughly 2,500 clones, none of them appearing just once. What these receptors recognize is not known. Sequencing was done on a sample of peripheral blood mononuclear cells. These receptors all stem from a human donor with common variable immunodeficiency.

This clone was detected only a few times. CDR3 DNA (partial): TGCAGCGTGTCCCGACAGTACGAG. It specifies CSVSRQYE. The whole CDR3 protein reads CSVSRQYEQYF. This chain connects TRBV29-1 to TRBJ2-7; D is perhaps TRBD1 (5 bases). The read ends 3 residues early relative to the CDR3; the germline J gene fills the gap. Trimming took off 6 bases at V and 4 bases at J, with 10 bases between the two ends. This CDR3 spans 11 amino acids. CDR1 is SQVTM and CDR2 is ANQGSEA in the germline V gene.

This clone was recorded a few times. Sequencing ends 3 residues short of the CDR3 end; the germline J gene provides the rest. The chain is built from TRBV11-2 and TRBJ2-1; tentatively, D is TRBD1 (6 bases). Germline V lookup: CDR1 SGHAT, CDR2 FQNNGV. The CDR3 contains 15 residues. V gave up 0 bases and J gave up 4 bases, with 10 bases separating them. CDR3 protein: CASSLEGAPYNEQFF. The sequenced CDR3 bases are TGTGCCAGCAGCTTAGAGGGGGCCCCGTACAATGAG.

On this clone: The read ends 3 residues before the CDR3 terminus; that terminus is restored from the germline J gene. This chain uses TRBV30 with TRBJ1-2, with 8 bases fitting TRBD1. CDR3 length: 14 amino acids. Trimming cost V 3 bases and J 6 bases; bases outside gene matches: 9. Germline V gives CDR1 GTSNPN, CDR2 SVGIG (reference sequence). CDR3 residues: CAWSYLGQGDGYTF. CDR3 DNA (partial): TGTGCCTGGAGCTACCTAGGACAGGGAGATGGC. The full variable domain, rest sourced from reference TRBV30 and TRBJ1-2, is SQTIHQWPATLVQPVGSPLSLECTVEGTSNPNLYWYRQAAGRGLQLLFYSVGIGQISSEVPQNLSASRPQDRQFILSSKKLLLSDSGFYLCAWSYLGQGDGYTFGSGTRLTVV.

By its share, this clone is medium-sized. The CDR3 is cut off 3 residues early in the read; its end comes from the germline J gene. This sequence joins TRBV18 and TRBJ2-1, with 11 bases lining up with TRBD1. The CDR3 is 13 residues long. Germline CDR1 reads KGHSH; CDR2 reads LQKENI. V lost 4 bases, J lost 8 bases, and 1 base stayed unmatched. CDR3 bases read: TGTGCCAGCTCACAGGGACAGGGGGATGAG. It specifies CASSQGQGDE. The CDR3 in full is CASSQGQGDEQFF.

This clone has a handful of counts. The DNA ends 3 residues before the CDR3 does, and the rest of the CDR3 is filled in from the germline J gene. The rearrangement joins TRBV30 to TRBJ1-2; D unresolved. CDR1 is GTSNPN and CDR2 is SVGIG in the germline V gene (reference sequence). Trimming removed 0 bases from V and 5 bases from J, with 7 bases in between. There are 12 residues in the CDR3. The CDR3 DNA, read in part, is TGTGCCTGGAGTGTGGAGGGTTATGGC. This translates into CAWSVEGYG. In full, the CDR3 is CAWSVEGYGYTF.

With respect to this clone: The read ends 3 residues before the CDR3 terminus; that terminus is restored from the germline J gene. The genes are TRBV18 and TRBJ1-5; TRBD1 matches 7 bases. Germline V gene data show CDR1 as KGHSH and CDR2 as LQKENI. Trimming at V came to 5 bases and at J to 9 bases, leaving 10 bases not matched to a gene. This CDR3 is built from 14 residues. The CDR3 protein is CASSSADRPSPQHF. CDR3 DNA, as far as it was read: TGTGCCAGCTCATCCGCGGACAGGCCATCGCCC.

This clone was detected only a few times. The sequence runs out 3 residues before the end of the CDR3; the remainder is reconstructed from the germline J gene. The genes are TRBV7-2 and TRBJ2-7; no clear D gene. The CDR3 covers 15 residues. V lost 4 bases and J 2 bases, leaving 15 bases between the germline ends. Germline assignment: CDR1 SGHTA and CDR2 FQGNSA. The CDR3 region is CASSSWLAPAYEQYF. Incomplete CDR3 DNA: TGTGCCAGCAGCTCCTGGTTAGCCCCGGCCTACGAG.

In this sample, this clone turned up a few times. Sequencing ends 3 residues short of the CDR3 end; the germline J gene provides the rest. The chain uses TRBV7-2 and TRBJ2-1; TRBD2 aligns across 11 bases. CDR1 is SGHTA, CDR2 FQGNSA, per germline. The junction had 1 base not matched to a gene; V was cut back by 6 bases and J by 3 bases. CDR3 length: 14 amino acids. The CDR3 bases that were read are TGTGCCAGCAGACTAGCGGGGGTCTACAATGAG. Encoded protein: CASRLAGVYNE. The full CDR3 reads CASRLAGVYNEQFF.

The sample holds a few counts of this clone. Read sequence stops 3 residues before the CDR3 end, and the germline J gene provides the missing end. The chain links TRBV20-1 to TRBJ1-1; no firm D call. Looked up from germline, CDR1 is DFQATT and CDR2 is SNEGSKA (reference sequence). The length of the CDR3 is 12 residues. V lost 3 bases and J 3 bases, leaving 8 bases between the germline ends. The CDR3 reads CSASGGHTEAFF. Incomplete CDR3 DNA: TGCAGTGCTAGTGGTGGGCACACTGAA.

This clone qualifies as medium-sized. Read data end 3 residues before the CDR3 end; the end is taken from the germline J gene. This chain uses TRBV30 with TRBJ2-5; D may be TRBD1 or TRBD2 (6 bases each). V gave up 6 bases and J gave up 4 bases, with 18 bases separating them. Germline CDR1 reads GTSNPN; CDR2 reads SVGIG (reference sequence). The CDR3 spans 14 residues. The CDR3 here is CACSLDRRGETQYF. The CDR3 DNA, read in part, is TGTGCCTGTTCCCTCGACAGGAGGGGAGAGACC. The variable domain in full, with the rest retrieved from reference TRBV30 and TRBJ2-5, is SQTIHQWPATLVQPVGSPLSLECTVEGTSNPNLYWYRQAAGRGLQLLFYSVGIGQISSEVPQNLSASRPQDRQFILSSKKLLLSDSGFYLCACSLDRRGETQYFGPGTRLLVL.

This clone was counted a few times. The CDR3 end lies 3 residues beyond the end of the read and is filled in from the germline J gene. J is TRBJ1-2 and V is TRBV20-1, with D unresolved. Germline CDR1 reads DFQATT; CDR2 reads SNEGSKA (reference sequence). V was cut by 3 bases and J by 7 bases, with 15 bases left in between. This CDR3 has 13 amino acids. CDR3 DNA, as far as it was read: TGCAGTGCTAGCGGTGTGGAGGACTCTGGC. This gives the protein CSASGVEDSG. The entire CDR3 is CSASGVEDSGYTF.

The DNA read from the CDR3 is TGTGCCAGCAGTGAAGCTTACAGGAGCTCCTACAATGAG. It encodes CASSEAYRSSYNE. The whole CDR3 protein reads CASSEAYRSSYNEQFF. V and J are TRBV6-1 and TRBJ2-1, with TRBD1 as a possible D gene (5 bases). The read ends 3 residues before the CDR3 terminus; that terminus is restored from the germline J gene. In germline, CDR1 is MNHNS, CDR2 SASEGT. V lost 0 bases to trimming and J lost 0 bases, with 9 bases between them. The CDR3 length is 16 residues.

Details on this clone: The CDR3 is cut off 3 residues early in the read; its end comes from the germline J gene. The J gene is TRBJ2-7, the V gene TRBV6-2 or TRBV6-3, with a possible D match to TRBD1 (5 bases). From germline, CDR1 is MNHEY and CDR2 SVGEGT. Trimming took 6 bases from V and 3 from J, leaving 9 bases between them. CDR3 size: 12 residues. CDR3 in amino acids: CASSRQFYEQYF. The CDR3 DNA, read in part, is TGTGCCAGCAGCAGACAGTTCTACGAG.

Comments on this clone: Sequencing ends 3 residues short of the CDR3 end; the germline J gene provides the rest. The rearrangement links TRBV6-1 to TRBJ1-1, with D perhaps matching TRBD1 (5 bases). The CDR3 is 14 residues long. Germline values: CDR1 MNHNS, CDR2 SASEGT. The sequenced part of the CDR3 DNA is TGTGCCAGCAGTGAAAACAGGCGAACGATTGGA. Translated: CASSENRRTIG. The entire CDR3 sequence reads CASSENRRTIGAFF.

Turning to this clone: The read stops 3 residues short of the end of the CDR3; the missing end is completed from the germline J gene. This chain uses TRBV18 with TRBJ1-2, with TRBD1 matching 8 bases. The CDR3 spans 15 residues. The junction had 5 bases not matched to a gene; V was cut back by 3 bases and J by 2 bases. Per germline, CDR1 KGHSH and CDR2 LQKENI. The CDR3 loop is CASSPTGEANYGYTF. CDR3 bases read: TGTGCCAGCTCACCGACAGGGGAGGCGAACTATGGC.

Details on this clone: The read gets to within 3 residues of the CDR3 end, and the germline J gene fills in the rest. The V and J genes are TRBV29-1 and TRBJ2-5; 10 positions agree with TRBD1. The CDR3 totals 20 residues. Losses at the gene ends were 2 bases for V and 1 base for J; bases not matched to a gene: 19. The germline V gene encodes CDR1 SQVTM and CDR2 ANQGSEA. The sequenced part of the CDR3 DNA is TGCAGCGTTGAAAAGGGCGGGGGGAGCGACAGGGGGCATTCCCAAGAGACC. As protein: CSVEKGGGSDRGHSQET. The full CDR3 protein reads CSVEKGGGSDRGHSQETQYF.

In the case of this clone: The read terminates 3 residues ahead of where the CDR3 ends, so the germline J gene completes it. The chain links TRBV11-2 to TRBJ2-7; D might be TRBD2 (6 bases). V was pared by 5 bases and J by 1 base, with 15 bases between. CDR3 length: 15 amino acids. CDR1 and CDR2 (germline): SGHAT, FQNNGV. The sequenced part of the CDR3 DNA is TGTGCCAGCAGCCCCGAGAATCTAGCGTCCTACGAG. Translated: CASSPENLASYE. The whole CDR3 reads CASSPENLASYEQYF.

Sample share makes this clone medium-sized. The read halts 3 residues ahead of the CDR3 end, with the missing end drawn from the germline J gene. J is TRBJ2-7 and V is TRBV19; D may be TRBD2 (6 bases). CDR1 is LNHDA, CDR2 SQIVND, per germline (reference sequence). The length of the CDR3 is 15 residues. Trimming left V 6 bases short and J 0 bases short, with 15 bases between. CDR3 DNA, as far as it was read: TGTGCCAGTAGCTCCGGGACTCTAAGCTCCTACGAG. It is translated as CASSSGTLSSYE. The entire CDR3 sequence reads CASSSGTLSSYEQYF.

There are a few counts of this clone. The observed sequence ends 3 residues before the CDR3 terminus, with the missing tail filled in from the germline J gene. This sequence joins TRBV18 and TRBJ2-4, with 8 nucleotides matching TRBD1. This CDR3 is 14 amino acids long. Germline CDR1 is KGHSH and CDR2 is LQKENI. The ends lost 2 bases at V and 6 bases at J; junction bases unmatched: 3. The CDR3 DNA, read in part, is TGTGCCAGCTCACCAAATACAGGGGGAAACATT. Protein product: CASSPNTGGNI. The whole CDR3 is CASSPNTGGNIQYF.

This clone has only a few counts. With the read ending 3 residues before the CDR3 end, the germline J gene is used to fill in that end. The genes are TRBV19 and TRBJ1-2; TRBD1 agrees at 9 bases. CDR3 length equals 13 residues. In germline, CDR1 is LNHDA, CDR2 SQIVND (reference sequence). CDR3 sequence: CASSFRDRAGYTF. CDR3 DNA (partial): TGTGCCAGTAGTTTCCGGGACAGGGCCGGC. Full variable domain (rest looked up from reference TRBV19 and TRBJ1-2): DGGITQSPKYLFRKEGQNVTLSCEQNLNHDAMYWYRQDPGQGLRLIYYSQIVNDFQKGDIAEGYSVSREKKESFPLTVTSAQKNPTAFYLCASSFRDRAGYTFGSGTRLTVV.

Turning to this clone: The CDR3 end lies 3 residues beyond the end of the read and is filled in from the germline J gene. V and J are TRBV7-9 and TRBJ2-1, with 10 bases aligning to TRBD2. The ends lost 5 bases at V and 9 bases at J; junction bases unmatched: 10. The CDR3 runs to 15 residues. The germline V gene has CDR1 SEHNR and CDR2 FQNEAQ (reference sequence). The covered CDR3 bases are TGTGCCAGCAGCCCAGCGGGGGGGGCGTTTAGTGAG. Protein product: CASSPAGGAFSE. In full, the CDR3 is CASSPAGGAFSEQFF.